The rows below give T cell receptor beta chains drawn from one sample of a study of response to subunit inactivated influenza vaccine. A single record per CDR3 protein comes from TCRdb applying MiXCR to the RT-PCR reads. In the table there are over 650,000 distinct CDR3 sequences, about 18% of which are singletons. This sample comprised PBMCs from blood, obtained 4 to 6 days after vaccination. The receptors come from a man aged 50 or older who received an inactivated influenza vaccine. The CDR3 runs from the conserved cysteine through the conserved F or W. A D gene is named only where the DNA matches it firmly. Size is stated for part of the rows, as once, few or many counts, or as a class when the clone is expanded.

>TRBV7-8|TRBJ2-1|.|.
TGTGCCAGCAGCACAGGTCGGACTTCAATACCTGTCTACAATGAGCAGTTCTTC
CASSTGRTSIPVYNEQFF
>TRBV20-1|TRBJ2-7|many|TRBD1
TGCAGTGCTAGAGATTCCGGGACAGGCCGCTACGAGCAGTACTTC
CSARDSGTGRYEQYF
>TRBV12-3/TRBV12-4|TRBJ2-3|few|.
TGTGCCAGCAGTTTAAACGCAGCGATGACTAGCACAGATACGCAGTATTTT
CASSLNAAMTSTDTQYF
>TRBV6-1|TRBJ2-1|.|TRBD2
TGTGCCAGCAGTGAAATAGGACTAGCGGGCCCGGGTAATGAGCAGTTCTTC
CASSEIGLAGPGNEQFF
>TRBV7-9|TRBJ2-1|.|TRBD2
TGTGCCAGCAGCTCGCGACTAGCGGGAGCCGGTGAGCAGTTCTTC
CASSSRLAGAGEQFF
>TRBV5-1|TRBJ2-7|.|.
TGCGCCAGCAGCTTGGGACAGACCAGAAGTTACGAGCAGTACTTC
CASSLGQTRSYEQYF
>TRBV4-3|TRBJ2-1|.|TRBD2
TGCGCCAGCAGCCAAGAAGGGGGACTAGCCGTCCATGAGCAGTTCTTC
CASSQEGGLAVHEQFF
>TRBV5-1|TRBJ1-1|few|.
TGCGCCAGCAGCTCCCTGGACACGAACACTGAAGCTTTCTTT
CASSSLDTNTEAFF
>TRBV20-1|TRBJ2-7|.|TRBD2
TGCAGTGCCCAGAGGGCCCTAGCGGAGACCTACGAGCAGTACTTC
CSAQRALAETYEQYF
>TRBV20-1|TRBJ1-1|.|.
TGCAGTGCTAGGGGGCCATCGAACACTGAAGCTTTCTTT
CSARGPSNTEAFF
>TRBV6-4|TRBJ2-2|few|.
TGTGCCAGCAAAATTAACGCGAACACCGGGGAGCTGTTTTTT
CASKINANTGELFF
>TRBV11-2|TRBJ2-1|.|TRBD2
TGTGCCAGCAGCGACCGGGGACTAGCGGGGGGGCGGATTAATGAGCAGTTCTTC
CASSDRGLAGGRINEQFF
>TRBV6-1|TRBJ2-7|.|.
TGTGCCACCTTTTATCCCCCCCAGGGCTCCTACGAGCAGTACTTC
CATFYPPQGSYEQYF
>TRBV6-1|TRBJ2-3|many|.
TGTGCCAGCAGTGTCCTTTTGGACGATACGCAGTATTTT
CASSVLLDDTQYF
>TRBV11-2|TRBJ2-5|few|TRBD2
TGTGCCAGCAGCTCGCAGCCTGGACTAGCGGGAGCGGGAAAGACCCAGTACTTC
CASSSQPGLAGAGKTQYF
>TRBV29-1|TRBJ2-1|few|TRBD1
TGCAGCGTTGAAGATAAGGGACAGGGTCCGTTCTTC
CSVEDKGQGPFF
>TRBV18|TRBJ2-1|.|.
TGTGCCAGCTCACCCCAGACAGTCGATGAGCAGTTCTTC
CASSPQTVDEQFF
>TRBV2|TRBJ2-1|few|TRBD2
TGTGCCAGCAGTGATAGCGGGAGCCGCAATGAGCAGTTCTTC
CASSDSGSRNEQFF
>TRBV25-1|TRBJ2-5|.|.
TGTGCCAGCAGTGAATACTTCAGGGGGGGCGACGAGACCCAGTACTTC
CASSEYFRGGDETQYF
>TRBV6-2/TRBV6-3|TRBJ1-1|.|TRBD1
TGTGCCAGCAGAAGGACAGGGACAACGGCGGGGACTGAAGCTTTCTTT
CASRRTGTTAGTEAFF
>TRBV28|TRBJ2-7|.|.
TGTGCCAGCTCCCGAAGTTATGTAAGCTACGAGCAGTACTTC
CASSRSYVSYEQYF
>TRBV7-9|TRBJ2-3|few|.
TGTGCCAGCAGCTCTCTCGGACGGAGCACAGATACGCAGTATTTT
CASSSLGRSTDTQYF